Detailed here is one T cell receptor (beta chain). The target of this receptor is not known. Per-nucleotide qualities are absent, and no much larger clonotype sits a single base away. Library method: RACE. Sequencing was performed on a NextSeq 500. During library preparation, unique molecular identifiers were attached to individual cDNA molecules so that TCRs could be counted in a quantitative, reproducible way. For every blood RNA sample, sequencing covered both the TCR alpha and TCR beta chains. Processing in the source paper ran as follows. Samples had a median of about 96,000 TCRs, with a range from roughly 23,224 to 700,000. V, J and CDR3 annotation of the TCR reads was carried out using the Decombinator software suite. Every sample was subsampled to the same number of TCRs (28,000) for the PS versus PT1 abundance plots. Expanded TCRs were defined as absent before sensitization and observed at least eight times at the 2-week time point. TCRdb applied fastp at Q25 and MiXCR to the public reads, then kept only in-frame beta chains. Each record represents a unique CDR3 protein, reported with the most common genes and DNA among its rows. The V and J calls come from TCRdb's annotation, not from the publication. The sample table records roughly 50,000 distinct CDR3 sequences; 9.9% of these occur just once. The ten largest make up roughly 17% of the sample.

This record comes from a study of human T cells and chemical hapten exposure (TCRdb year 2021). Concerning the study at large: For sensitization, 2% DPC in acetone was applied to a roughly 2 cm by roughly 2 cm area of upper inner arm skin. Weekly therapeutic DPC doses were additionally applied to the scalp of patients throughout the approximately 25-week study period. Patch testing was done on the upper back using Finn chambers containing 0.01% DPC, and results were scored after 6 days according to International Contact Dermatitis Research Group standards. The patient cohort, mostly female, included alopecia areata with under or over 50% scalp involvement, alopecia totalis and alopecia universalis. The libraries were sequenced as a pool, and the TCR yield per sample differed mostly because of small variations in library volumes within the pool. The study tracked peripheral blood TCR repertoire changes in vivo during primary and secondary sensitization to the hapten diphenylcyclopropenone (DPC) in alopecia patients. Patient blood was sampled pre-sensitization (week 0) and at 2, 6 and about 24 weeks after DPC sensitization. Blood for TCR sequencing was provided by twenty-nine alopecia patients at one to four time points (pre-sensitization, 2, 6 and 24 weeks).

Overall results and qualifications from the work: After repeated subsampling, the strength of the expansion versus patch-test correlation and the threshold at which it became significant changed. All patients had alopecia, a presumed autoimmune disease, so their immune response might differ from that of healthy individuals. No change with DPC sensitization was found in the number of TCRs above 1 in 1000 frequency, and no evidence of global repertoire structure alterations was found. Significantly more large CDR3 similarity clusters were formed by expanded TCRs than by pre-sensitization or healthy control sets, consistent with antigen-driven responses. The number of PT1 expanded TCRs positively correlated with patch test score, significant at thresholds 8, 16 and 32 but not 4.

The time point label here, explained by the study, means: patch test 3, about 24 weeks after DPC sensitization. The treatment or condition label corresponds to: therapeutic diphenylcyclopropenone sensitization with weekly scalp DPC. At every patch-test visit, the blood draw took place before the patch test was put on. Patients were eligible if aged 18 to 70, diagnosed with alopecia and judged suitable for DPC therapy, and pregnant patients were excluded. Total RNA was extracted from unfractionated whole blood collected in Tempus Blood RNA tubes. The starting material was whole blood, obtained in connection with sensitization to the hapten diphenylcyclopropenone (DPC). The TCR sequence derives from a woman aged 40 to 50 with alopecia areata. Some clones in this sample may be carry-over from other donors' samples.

The DNA reads as follows: TGTGCCAGCAGTTACGACCGAAGCTCTGGAAACACCATATATTTT. It codes for CASSYDRSSGNTIYF. The chain links TRBV6-2 or TRBV6-3 with TRBJ1-3, with the D gene call left open. Trimming costs V 2 bases and J 0 bases, and their ends lie 8 bases apart. From a lookup of the germline V gene, CDR1 and CDR2 are MNHEY and SVGEGT. The CDR3 spans 15 residues, from the cysteine through the phenylalanine. The CDR3 DNA has 45 bases and is translated from base 1.